The rows below give T cell receptor beta chains drawn from one sample of a study of blood T cells in healthy people across ages. TCRdb used MiXCR to reprocess the 5' RACE reads, holding one entry per CDR3 protein. The table shows approximately 780,000 distinct CDR3 sequences, with about a quarter occurring only once. The same sample was also used in a study of T cells of mothers and their children.

Sequencing was performed on blood. Receptors were obtained from a boy younger than 18 in good health. The CDR3 runs from the conserved cysteine through the conserved F or W. The order of the fields is D gene, J gene, CDR3 length, clone size, V gene, CDR3 protein, CDR3 DNA. The D gene is left open where the match is weak. Some rows mark clone size as missing; the rest say once, few, many or name a class of expanded clone.

>TRBD2|TRBJ2-1|15|.|TRBV27
CASSPSSGGSNEQFF
TGTGCCAGCAGCCCGTCGAGCGGGGGGTCTAATGAGCAGTTCTTC
>TRBD1|TRBJ2-1|15|many|TRBV28
CASSHGTGGTNEQFF
TGTGCCAGCAGCCATGGGACAGGGGGAACGAATGAGCAGTTCTTC
>.|TRBJ2-7|12|few|TRBV7-9
CASSSLIYEQYF
TGTGCCAGCAGCTCCCTTATTTACGAGCAGTACTTC
>TRBD1|TRBJ2-2|13|few|TRBV6-5
CASRDRGGGELFF
TGTGCCAGCAGAGACAGGGGCGGCGGGGAGCTGTTTTTT
>TRBD2|TRBJ2-5|17|.|TRBV5-6
CASRRGGQTYSQETQYF
TGTGCCAGCAGACGGGGGGGGCAGACATATTCCCAAGAGACCCAGTACTTC
>.|TRBJ2-7|13|.|TRBV12-3/TRBV12-4
CASSRGAAYEQYF
TGTGCCAGCAGTCGGGGTGCCGCCTACGAGCAGTACTTC
>TRBD2|TRBJ2-7|16|.|TRBV6-5
CASSYSRLAGDYEQYF
TGTGCCAGCAGTTACTCGAGGCTAGCGGGGGACTACGAGCAGTACTTC
>.|TRBJ1-1|14|once|TRBV19
CASRTDRMNTEAFF
TGTGCCAGTAGAACAGACAGAATGAACACTGAAGCTTTCTTT
>.|TRBJ2-3|14|few|TRBV28
CASSDPLGTDTQYF
TGTGCCAGCAGCGACCCCCTAGGAACAGATACGCAGTATTTT
>TRBD1|TRBJ2-5|17|.|TRBV14
CASSPYFGTAGQETQYF
TGTGCCAGCAGCCCTTATTTTGGGACAGCCGGCCAAGAGACCCAGTACTTC